The clone carrying this T cell receptor beta chain was observed a few times. No antigen is known for it. Before the COVID-19 pandemic, during about 2010-2019, CD4+ T cells were taken from unexposed donors. The cells were cultured for about ten days before CD4+ T cells were isolated. This record belongs to a study of CD4 T cells in relation to SARS-CoV-2 and coronaviruses. Overall study: Crossreactive spike epitopes shared across donors were mapped to their HLA restriction.

General study points: Crossreactive clones expanded significantly less to SARS-CoV-2 than monoreactive clones. No crossreactivity against non-spike viral proteins was tested here.

Germline V gene sequence: CDR1 SGHTA, CDR2 FQGNSA. Trimming took 3 bases from V and 2 from J, leaving 7 bases between them. There are 14 residues in the CDR3. The assay was immunoSEQ multiplex PCR, and TCRdb's table has in-frame clones only and misses some. The table includes about 23,000 clones, about 80% detected once. The gene calls are TRBV7-2 and TRBJ1-4; D call uncertain. This TCR was sampled from a human donor in good health. The sequencing input was CD4+ T cells from PBMCs, cultured in vitro. The CDR3 protein is CASSLSGTNEKLFF. The CDR3 region has the DNA TGTGCCAGCAGCTTGTCCGGGACTAATGAAAAACTGTTTTTT. The variable domain in full, with the rest retrieved from reference TRBV7-2 and TRBJ1-4, is GAGVSQSPSNKVTEKGKDVELRCDPISGHTALYWYRQSLGQGLEFLIYFQGNSAPDKSGLPSDRFSAERTGGSVSTLTIQRTQQEDSAVYLCASSLSGTNEKLFFGSGTQLSVL.